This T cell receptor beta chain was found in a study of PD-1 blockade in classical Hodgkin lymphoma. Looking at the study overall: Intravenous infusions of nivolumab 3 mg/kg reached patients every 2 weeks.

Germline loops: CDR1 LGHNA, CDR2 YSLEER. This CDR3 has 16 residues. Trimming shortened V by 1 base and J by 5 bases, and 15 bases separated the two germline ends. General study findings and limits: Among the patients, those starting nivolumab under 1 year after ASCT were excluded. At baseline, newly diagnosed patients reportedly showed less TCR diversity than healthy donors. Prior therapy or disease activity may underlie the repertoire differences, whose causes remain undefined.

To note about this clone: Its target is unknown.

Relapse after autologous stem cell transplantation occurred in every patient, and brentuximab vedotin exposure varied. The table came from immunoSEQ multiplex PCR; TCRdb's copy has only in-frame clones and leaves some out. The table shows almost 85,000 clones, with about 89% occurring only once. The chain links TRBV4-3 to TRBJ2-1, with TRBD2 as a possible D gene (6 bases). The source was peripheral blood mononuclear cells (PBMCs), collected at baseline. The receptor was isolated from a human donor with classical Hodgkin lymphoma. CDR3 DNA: TGCGCCAGCAGCCAAGTTCGGGGGTTAAGAAACAATGAGCAGTTCTTC. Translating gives CASSQVRGLRNNEQFF.